The next 16 T cell receptor beta chains were all read from a single sample in a study of T cell repertoires in cytomegalovirus infection. TCRdb independently ran MiXCR on the reads; one entry per CDR3 protein. The profile shows about 360,000 distinct CDR3 sequences, about a sixth of them singletons. Material: PBMCs. These receptor sequences come from a human donor in good health (CMV status not recorded). Some clones in this sample may be carry-over from other donors' samples.

V gene TRBV20-1 combines with J gene TRBJ2-5, with a possible D match to TRBD2 (5 bases). This CDR3 region has 13 residues. Germline lookup yields CDR1 DFQATT and CDR2 SNEGSKA (reference sequence). Trimming took off 5 bases at V and 5 bases at J, with 15 bases between the two ends. CDR3 nucleotide sequence: TGCAGTGCTGGGCTAGCTGAGGCGGAGACCCAGTACTTC. Translating gives CSAGLAEAETQYF.

This chain uses TRBV20-1 with TRBJ2-5; 10 bases match TRBD2. The CDR3 loop spans 17 amino acids. After removal of 0 bases from V and 3 bases from J, the junction contained 10 bases not matched to a gene. The germline CDR1 and CDR2 sequences are DFQATT and SNEGSKA (reference sequence). CDR3 region: CSARDFLVLAGKETQYF. In DNA form, the CDR3 reads TGCAGTGCTAGAGATTTTCTCGTACTAGCGGGGAAAGAGACCCAGTACTTC.

This clonotype was recorded many times. The chain has TRBV7-2 and TRBJ1-5; possibly TRBD1 for D (5 bases). Looked up from germline, CDR1 is SGHTA and CDR2 is FQGNSA. V dropped 1 base and J dropped 5 bases, with 6 bases sitting between them. The CDR3 runs to 13 residues. DNA of the CDR3: TGTGCCAGCAGCTTAGAACAGGATCAGCCCCAGCATTTT. It yields the protein CASSLEQDQPQHF.

A few counts support this clonotype. This chain connects TRBV6-2 or TRBV6-3 to TRBJ2-1, with 11 bases identical to TRBD2. The CDR3 is made up of 15 amino acids. V was pared by 5 bases and J by 8 bases, with 8 bases of the junction left unmatched. Germline V gene sequence: CDR1 MNHEY, CDR2 SVGEGT. The CDR3: CASSPTSGSFDEQFF. For the CDR3, the DNA is TGTGCCAGCAGTCCAACTAGCGGGAGTTTTGATGAGCAGTTCTTC.

This clonotype was recorded a few times. CDR3 in amino acids: CASSSGRAGQPQHF. The CDR3 nucleotides read TGTGCCAGCAGCTCCGGCAGGGCGGGTCAGCCCCAGCATTTT. The gene calls are TRBV7-8 and TRBJ1-5, with D perhaps matching TRBD1 (5 bases). Trimming stripped 4 bases from V and 6 bases from J, with 13 bases between. There are 14 residues in the CDR3. Germline loops: CDR1 SGHVS, CDR2 FQNEAQ. Drawing the rest from reference TRBV7-8 and TRBJ1-5, the complete variable domain is GAGVSQSPRYKVAKRGQDVALRCDPISGHVSLFWYQQALGQGPEFLTYFQNEAQLDKSGLPSDRFFAERPEGSVSTLKIQRTQQEDSAVYLCASSSGRAGQPQHFGDGTRLSIL.

This clonotype occurred many times. The chain uses TRBV7-8 and TRBJ2-1, with 7 bases identical to TRBD2. This CDR3 has 15 residues. Germline V gene data show CDR1 as SGHVS and CDR2 as FQNEAQ. The J segment lost 9 bases and the V segment lost 7 bases, leaving 15 bases of the junction unmatched. CDR3 loop: CASNKLAGVLGEQFF. The DNA of the CDR3 is TGTGCCAGCAACAAGCTGGCGGGAGTTCTGGGTGAGCAGTTCTTC.

This chain uses TRBV10-3 with TRBJ2-3, with D possibly called TRBD1 or TRBD2 (6 bases each). Germline V gene data show CDR1 as ENHRY and CDR2 as SYGVKD. This CDR3 spans 15 amino acids. Trimming stripped 3 bases from V and 0 bases from J, with 10 bases between. The CDR3 protein is CAISDRGPSTDTQYF. CDR3 coding DNA: TGTGCCATCAGTGACCGGGGGCCCAGCACAGATACGCAGTATTTT.

The chain uses TRBV7-9 and TRBJ2-1, with 11 bases that match TRBD2. J lost 10 bases, V lost 7 bases, and 12 bases had no gene match. There are 15 residues in the CDR3. Germline V gene lookup returns CDR1 SEHNR and CDR2 FQNEAQ (reference sequence). The CDR3 DNA is TGTGCCAGCACCCCCCCTGGGCTAGCGGGAGGAGAGCAGTTCTTC. Amino acids: CASTPPGLAGGEQFF.

This clonotype was recorded a few times. The gene calls are TRBV9 and TRBJ2-7; D ambiguous. The CDR3 consists of 13 residues. V lost 1 base, J lost 3 bases, and 8 bases lay in between. Germline values: CDR1 SGDLS, CDR2 YYNGEE. The CDR3 region has the DNA TGTGCCAGCAGCGTAAGTGGGGACTACGAGCAGTACTTC. Encoded protein: CASSVSGDYEQYF. The complete variable domain, with remaining parts taken from reference TRBV9 and TRBJ2-7, reads DSGVTQTPKHLITATGQRVTLRCSPRSGDLSVYWYQQSLDQGLQFLIQYYNGEERAKGNILERFSAQQFPDLHSELNLSSLELGDSALYFCASSVSGDYEQYFGPGTRLTVT.

The table lists this clonotype with a count of one. V is TRBV19 and J is TRBJ2-3, with 8 bases lining up with TRBD2. The J segment lost 4 bases and the V segment lost 7 bases, leaving 13 bases of the junction unmatched. Germline CDR1 and CDR2: LNHDA and SQIVND (reference sequence). The CDR3 has 16 amino acids. The CDR3 DNA reads as TGTGCCAGTACCCCACTCCCCAGCGGGAGTGCAGATACGCAGTATTTT. This translates into CASTPLPSGSADTQYF.

This clonotype was counted only a few times. The rearrangement links TRBV18 to TRBJ1-1; 7 bases align to TRBD1. Trimming cost V 3 bases and J 4 bases; bases outside gene matches: 8. This CDR3 comprises 15 residues. Per germline, CDR1 KGHSH and CDR2 LQKENI. This chain's CDR3 is CASSPQGQGGTEAFF. CDR3 DNA: TGTGCCAGCTCACCCCAGGGTCAGGGGGGCACTGAAGCTTTCTTT.

This chain joins TRBV6-1 and TRBJ1-1; D remains ambiguous. The CDR3 consists of 12 residues. In germline, CDR1 is MNHNS, CDR2 SASEGT. V was cut by 8 bases and J by 1 base, with 8 bases left in between. CDR3 loop: CASVWGNTEAFF. The CDR3 nucleotides are TGTGCCAGCGTGTGGGGGAACACTGAAGCTTTCTTT.

In its sample, this clonotype was seen many times. The chain has TRBV6-1 and TRBJ1-2; unclear D gene. With 2 bases removed from V and 2 bases from J, the gap between germline ends came to 9 bases. Germline-derived CDR1 and CDR2 are MNHNS and SASEGT. The CDR3 is 14 amino acids. CDR3 DNA: TGTGCCAGCAGTGAACGGGGAGAGAACTATGGCTACACCTTC. This gives the protein CASSERGENYGYTF.

This clonotype was detected many times. This chain connects TRBV28 to TRBJ2-7; possible D gene TRBD2, 6 bases. The V gene's germline CDR1 is MDHEN and CDR2 SYDVKM. The CDR3 consists of 12 residues. Between the trimmed V and J ends, which lost 7 bases and 3 bases, there was a span of 10 bases. The CDR3 bases are TGTGCCAGCACCCTGGGGGGCTACGAGCAGTACTTC. This codes for CASTLGGYEQYF.

At least ten counts were recorded for this clonotype. V is TRBV7-6 and J is TRBJ2-6, with D perhaps given as TRBD1 or TRBD2 (5 bases each). Germline-derived CDR1 and CDR2 are SGHVS and FNYEAQ. Trimming took 5 bases from V and 0 from J, leaving 11 bases between them. This CDR3 contains 16 residues. CDR3: CASSRAGGSGANVLTF. The CDR3 DNA sequence: TGTGCCAGCAGCCGAGCTGGGGGCTCTGGGGCCAACGTCCTGACTTTC.

This clonotype was detected only a few times. The chain is built from TRBV7-9 and TRBJ2-3; weak D call: TRBD2 (5 bases). The CDR3 totals 12 residues. V was pared by 8 bases and J by 10 bases, with 16 bases between. Germline V lookup: CDR1 SEHNR, CDR2 FQNEAQ (reference sequence). CDR3 sequence (DNA): TGTGCCAGCTCACTCTCGACGGGATCGCAGTATTTT. Encoded protein: CASSLSTGSQYF.